A single sample gave rise to the 15 T cell receptor beta chains below, sequenced in a study of cytomegalovirus exposure and HLA in healthy donors. PCR used 60 Vbeta primers and 13 Jbeta primers. Measured with immunoSEQ multiplex PCR; TCRdb has only the in-frame clones, and not every one. The table includes 270,000 or so clones, just over 85% detected once. Sequences were obtained from PBMCs. The receptors were sampled from a man in his forties in good health and CMV-seropositive.

The V gene is TRBV15, the J gene TRBJ1-4; no clear D. CDR3 length: 17 amino acids. The germline gives CDR1 LNHNV, CDR2 YYDKDF (reference sequence). The germline V and J ends were trimmed by 1 base and 0 bases, with 12 bases remaining between them. The CDR3 nucleotides are TGTGCCACCAGCAGAGTCGCTGGGAGGGCAACTAATGAAAAACTGTTTTTT. Translated: CATSRVAGRATNEKLFF.

The chain employs TRBV28 and TRBJ2-5, with 8 bases matching TRBD1. The germline gives CDR1 MDHEN, CDR2 SYDVKM. With 4 bases clipped from V and 2 bases from J, the junction kept 3 bases outside the gene matches. The CDR3 is 14 residues long. This chain's CDR3 is CASSSTGAQETQYF. CDR3 DNA sequence: TGTGCCAGCAGTTCGACAGGGGCGCAAGAGACCCAGTACTTC. The full variable domain, with the rest looked up from reference TRBV28 and TRBJ2-5, is DVKVTQSSRYLVKRTGEKVFLECVQDMDHENMFWYRQDPGLGLRLIYFSYDVKMKEKGDIPEGYSVSREKKERFSLILESASTNQTSMYLCASSSTGAQETQYFGPGTRLLVL.

The chain couples TRBV4-3 to TRBJ2-7, with TRBD2 matching 12 bases. This CDR3 has 16 residues. Unmatched junction bases numbered 3, after V lost 1 base and J lost 2 bases. Germline assignment: CDR1 LGHNA and CDR2 YSLEER. The CDR3 sequence: CASSQGGLAGPYEQYF. CDR3 nucleotides: TGCGCCAGCAGCCAAGGGGGACTAGCGGGTCCCTACGAGCAGTACTTC.

This clone was seen a few times. The V and J genes are TRBV29-1 and TRBJ1-1; 9 bases agree with TRBD1. There are 13 residues in the CDR3. Germline V gene data show CDR1 as SQVTM and CDR2 as ANQGSEA. The V and J ends lost 6 bases and 3 bases, in that order; junction bases with no gene match: 5. The CDR3 DNA sequence: TGCAGCGTGACCGGACAGGGGTACACTGAAGCTTTCTTT. It is translated as CSVTGQGYTEAFF.

This rearrangement joins TRBV5-8 to TRBJ1-5; possibly TRBD1 for D (6 bases). Trimming removed 1 base from V and 2 bases from J, with 10 bases in between. CDR3 size: 15 residues. Per germline, CDR1 SGHTS and CDR2 YDEGEE. The CDR3 here is CASSLSAGGNQPQHF. DNA of the CDR3: TGTGCCAGCAGCTTGAGCGCAGGGGGCAATCAGCCCCAGCATTTT.

V and J are TRBV5-4 and TRBJ2-1, with D maybe TRBD2 (6 bases). The CDR3 extends over 15 amino acids. Germline CDR1 is SGHNT and CDR2 is YYREEE (reference sequence). Trimming left V 4 bases short and J 4 bases short, with 15 bases between. CDR3: CASSPRGDRYNEQFF. The CDR3 DNA reads TGTGCCAGCAGCCCTCGCGGGGATCGGTACAATGAGCAGTTCTTC.

The rearrangement joins TRBV29-1 to TRBJ2-3, with 10 bases lining up with TRBD1. Germline V CDR1 and CDR2: SQVTM, ANQGSEA. V was pared by 4 bases and J by 1 base, with 2 bases of the junction left unmatched. This CDR3 spans 14 amino acids. CDR3 sequence (DNA): TGCAGCGTTGTCGACAGGGGGCGCACAGATACGCAGTATTTT. Encoded protein: CSVVDRGRTDTQYF.

This rearrangement joins TRBV27 to TRBJ2-5; weak D call: TRBD1 (6 bases). Gene TRBJ2-7 matches the end of the DNA better, so the J call may be wrong. Per the germline V gene, CDR1 is MNHEY and CDR2 is SMNVEV (reference sequence). The CDR3 is 13 amino acids. The CDR3 loop is CASRTGYDYEQYF. CDR3 DNA sequence: TGTGCCAGCCGTACAGGGTACGACTACGAGCAGTACTTC.

V is TRBV11-2 and J is TRBJ2-2; unclear D gene. The V and J ends lost 3 bases and 4 bases respectively, with 3 bases between them. The CDR3 spans 12 residues. Germline assignment: CDR1 SGHAT and CDR2 FQNNGV. CDR3 amino acids: CASSFSTGELFF. The CDR3 bases are TGTGCCAGCAGCTTTAGCACCGGGGAGCTGTTTTTT. The full variable domain, its missing parts supplied by reference TRBV11-2 and TRBJ2-2, is EAGVAQSPRYKIIEKRQSVAFWCNPISGHATLYWYQQILGQGPKLLIQFQNNGVVDDSQLPKDRFSAERLKGVDSTLKIQPAKLEDSAVYLCASSFSTGELFFGEGSRLTVL.

J is TRBJ2-7 and V is TRBV2, with a possible D match to TRBD2 (6 bases). V was clipped by 6 bases and J by 5 bases, with 11 bases between them. Germline V gives CDR1 SNHLY, CDR2 FYNNEI. The CDR3 is 12 amino acids. The CDR3 here is CASSGRGNEQYF. The CDR3 DNA reads TGTGCCAGCAGCGGGAGAGGGAACGAGCAGTACTTC.

This chain connects TRBV5-8 to TRBJ2-3, with D uncertain. Germline CDR1 SGHTS, CDR2 YDEGEE. There are 13 residues in the CDR3. The germline V and J ends were trimmed by 3 bases and 4 bases, with 9 bases remaining between them. CDR3 protein: CASSSPAPDTQYF. CDR3 sequence (DNA): TGTGCCAGCAGCTCCCCCGCGCCAGATACGCAGTATTTT.

This sequence joins TRBV29-1 and TRBJ2-5, with D possibly matching TRBD2 (5 bases). The J call may not be correct, given that the DNA end is closer to TRBJ2-7. The CDR3 is 13 amino acids. The germline V gene has CDR1 SQVTM and CDR2 ANQGSEA. For the CDR3, the DNA is TGCAGCGTTGTGGTTTCGGGATTCTACGAGCAGTACTTC. Translation: CSVVVSGFYEQYF.

The V gene is TRBV11-2, the J gene TRBJ1-2, with D tentatively TRBD1 (5 bases). This CDR3 region has 14 residues. Trimming stripped 1 base from V and 6 bases from J, with 12 bases between. The germline V gene has CDR1 SGHAT and CDR2 FQNNGV. The CDR3 DNA reads as TGTGCCAGCAGCTTAGTGGGGGACTTGGATGGCTACACCTTC. Translation: CASSLVGDLDGYTF.

This clone has a single count. The chain links TRBV7-3 to TRBJ2-3; 9 bases are a match to TRBD2. J lost 4 bases, V lost 2 bases, and 7 bases had no gene match. Germline CDR1 is SGHTA and CDR2 is FQGTGA. The CDR3 loop spans 16 amino acids. CDR3 sequence: CASSLGGGGSADTQYF. CDR3 DNA: TGTGCCAGCAGCTTAGGCGGGGGGGGTAGCGCAGATACGCAGTATTTT.

A word on this clone: One junction end does not reproduce the germline sequence, and a read error may be involved. V gene TRBV7-9 combines with J gene TRBJ2-2; TRBD2 matches at 7 bases. Germline-derived CDR1 and CDR2 are SEHNR and FQNEAQ (reference sequence). The CDR3 is 17 amino acids. DNA of the CDR3: TGTTCCAGCAGCTCAGTTAGGCTAGCGGAGAACACCGGGGAGCTGTTTTTT. This encodes CSSSSVRLAENTGELFF.